This T cell receptor beta chain is drawn from a study of blood T cells in healthy people across ages (dated by TCRdb to the mid-2010s). Regarding the study in general: In model experiments, roughly one uniquely barcoded TCR beta cDNA molecule per two T cells was captured by template switching. To track age-related changes in TCR beta repertoire diversity, the study relied on deep sequencing normalized with unique cDNA molecular identifiers. Two additional independent replicas of 1 million unique cDNA reads from the same blood draw were analyzed for two donors (one aged 18 to 30 and one aged 80 or older). The donors were divided into four age groups: young (average around 17 years), middle-aged (about 41), aged (approximately 62) and long-lived (about 79). To avoid experimental bias, donors of different ages were randomly spread across the sequencing lanes.

This clonotype was found many times. Its target antigen remains unknown. The sample holds no much larger clone one base away, and base qualities are not on file. Relative to germline, V is 2 bases shorter and J is 6 bases shorter, with 18 bases between their ends. Reading the germline V gene gives CDR1 SGHRS and CDR2 YFSETQ. The CDR3, from cysteine to phenylalanine, totals 16 residues. Only the CDR3 portion is preserved as DNA: 48 bases, with reading frame beginning at the first base. The paper's findings and limits, for the study overall: Observed TCR beta diversity per million T cells fell roughly linearly with age, and a significant reduction was already apparent by age around 40. Conclusive comparison of naive and antigen-experienced compartments was prevented by the profiling of bulk unsorted PBMCs. Estimates of total diversity from one million sequenced T cells were regarded as lower bounds and underestimates. The percentage of naive T cells measured by flow cytometry correlated strongly with observed TCR beta diversity. The long-lived group showed more naive CD4+ T cells, fewer expanded clones and increased TCR diversity than the aged group, suggesting age selection. Because the CMV infection status of the donors was unknown, age-related changes in expanded clonotypes may potentially have been confounded.

Libraries were constructed by 5' RACE. The instrument was an Illumina HiSeq 2500. A second PCR of roughly 6 to 12 cycles was run with a J-beta primer mix and a sample-barcoded 5' primer. Each TCR beta cDNA molecule received a unique molecular identifier from a template-switch 5' adaptor carrying 12 random nucleotides. Each sample yielded at least 2.5 million CDR3-containing paired-end reads. First-strand cDNA was synthesized from all RNA with the Mint cDNA synthesis kit, primed by a TRBC-specific oligonucleotide. All cDNA was treated with uracil-DNA glycosylase and then went through a first 18-cycle PCR with the universal primers M1SS and BC2_uni_R. In the source study's methods: Normalization of each sample was performed by random selection of 1 million high-quality reads, each carrying a distinct molecular identifier. Reads sharing molecular identifiers were discarded rather than binned into consensus sequences. MiTCR, with a Q25 quality threshold and the strictest error-elimination algorithm, was used for CDR3 identification, clonotype clustering and error correction. A nonparametric unseen species model with Euler transformation was used to estimate a lower bound on total TCR beta diversity. Clones were called with MiXCR by TCRdb after fastp trimmed the public reads at Q25, and only in-frame beta chains were retained. Each entry is one CDR3 protein sequence, shown with its most common DNA and genes. TCRdb, rather than the study authors, made the V and J calls. Within this sample are about 1.6 million distinct CDR3 sequences, with almost 35% of them counted one time only. The ten largest clones capture about 11% of the sample.

The 40 or so donors, aged about 6 to 100 years, were systemically healthy Caucasian individuals from Russia. About 10 milliliters of peripheral blood were collected from each donor into EDTA-treated Vacutainer tubes. Ficoll-Paque density-gradient centrifugation was used to isolate PBMCs, with at least 6 million per sample. Total RNA was extracted from PBMCs with Trizol reagent, with at least 5 micrograms obtained per sample. Naive CD45RAhigh/CD27high T cell percentages were measured by flow cytometry on a PBMC aliquot from every donor. The source of this sequence is a woman in her 30s in good health. Sequencing used blood. The chain joins TRBV5-1 to TRBJ2-1; the best D guess is TRBD2, with 6 bases matching. The nucleotides are TGCGCCAGCAGCTTTATGTGGGAGCGGGCGTTCAATGAGCAGTTCTTC. This translates into CASSFMWERAFNEQFF.